These T cell receptor beta chains were read from a single sample in a study of post-analysis software for immune sequencing data. TCRdb reprocessed the PCR reads via MiXCR and lists one record per CDR3 protein. The table has hundreds of thousands of distinct CDR3 sequences, roughly 35% seen once. Sequencing was carried out using blood. These receptors were taken from a girl aged 5 to 17 with multiple sclerosis. Each CDR3 is given without its conserved first and last residue.

>TRBJ1-1|12|TRBV2
ASSADSLNTEAF
>TRBJ2-3|14|TRBV7-9
ASSFGTARTTDTQY
>TRBJ1-2|12|TRBV12-3/TRBV12-4
ASTSRGGVRGYT
>TRBJ1-2|11|TRBV7-9
ASTPGQGWGYT
>TRBJ1-2|13|TRBV5-5
ASSLGKTTNYGYT
>TRBJ2-3|13|TRBV5-1
ASSSPGLTTDTQY
>TRBJ2-7|12|TRBV28
ASSLGGRVDEQY
>TRBJ2-3|13|TRBV7-2
ASSSFRLGTDTQY
>TRBJ2-7|13|TRBV20-1
SASTHRGSSYEQY
>TRBJ1-5|11|TRBV7-9
ASPSGAVQPQH
>TRBJ2-1|14|TRBV11-2
VSSLDLGLPYNEQF
>TRBJ1-2|12|TRBV5-1
ASSRTGEDYGYT
>TRBJ2-7|13|TRBV7-2
ASSLAPGQTYEQY
>TRBJ2-3|15|TRBV6-6
ASSYTYRSQRTDTQY
>TRBJ2-3|12|TRBV15
ATSSGLAPVTQY
>TRBJ2-3|11|TRBV20-1
SVERGAADTQY
>TRBJ1-2|12|TRBV4-3
ASSRAGGGGGYT
>TRBJ2-1|15|TRBV5-6
ASSPFTSENLYNEQF
>TRBJ2-1|15|TRBV5-5
ASSYLSVQGPSNEQF
>TRBJ2-1|14|TRBV12-3/TRBV12-4
ASSFGLAGVYNEQF
>TRBJ2-5|13|TRBV7-9
ASSLSFDGRETQY
>TRBJ2-7|13|TRBV7-9
ASSQITGPDYEQY
>TRBJ2-6|16|TRBV4-2
ASSLNGQGSTGANVLT
>TRBJ1-5|11|TRBV4-1
ASSRSVGRPQH
>TRBJ1-1|14|TRBV4-1
ASSQDLDRVGTEAF
>TRBJ2-1|12|TRBV6-6
ASSYRTEGNEQF
>NA|11|TRBV12-3/TRBV12-4
ASSRLAWETQY
>TRBJ2-7|14|TRBV7-2
ASSLARTSGAYEQY